These 29 T cell receptor beta chains share one sample of origin, sequenced in a study of CD8 T cells in ankylosing spondylitis. No antigen has been identified for these receptors. TCRdb recomputed calls from the 5' RACE reads with MiXCR, one row per CDR3 protein. The sample has about 510,000 distinct CDR3 sequences, less than 6% seen once; the top ten hold roughly 3.2%. Study-wide findings and caveats: Roughly eight highly homologous variants made up a TCR beta motif that seemed to typify ankylosing spondylitis blood.

The sequenced sample was blood, either unsorted or a sorted T cell fraction (not recorded which). These TCRs come from a male donor with ankylosing spondylitis.

This clonotype has at least ten counts. V usage is TRBV27 and J usage is TRBJ2-7, with 9 bases aligning to TRBD1. CDR3 length equals 14 residues. Trimming took 1 base from V and 7 from J; bases not matched to a gene: 5. CDR1 MNHEY and CDR2 SMNVEV come from the germline V gene (reference sequence). CDR3 region: CASSLWAGTGEQYF. The CDR3 DNA is TGTGCCAGCAGTTTATGGGCCGGGACAGGGGAGCAGTACTTC.

This clonotype showed up many times. The rearrangement links TRBV11-2 to TRBJ2-3, with 10 bases lining up with TRBD2. The ends lost 3 bases at V and 4 bases at J; junction bases unmatched: 4. This CDR3 has 15 residues. Germline-derived CDR1 and CDR2 are SGHAT and FQNNGV. CDR3 DNA: TGTGCCAGCAGCTTCAGCGGGAGGGTCCCAGATACGCAGTATTTT. It specifies CASSFSGRVPDTQYF.

This clonotype was seen ten or more times. V and J are TRBV29-1 and TRBJ2-3; no clear D gene. The V end lost 7 bases, the J end lost 6 bases, and 8 bases lay between the germline ends. CDR1 is SQVTM, CDR2 ANQGSEA, per germline. This CDR3 has 10 amino acids. The CDR3: CSASGDTQYF. Written as DNA, the CDR3 is TGCAGCGCGTCTGGGGATACGCAGTATTTT.

This clonotype was found many times. The rearrangement uses TRBV20-1 and TRBJ2-7; D possibly corresponds to TRBD1 (5 bases). This CDR3 comprises 15 residues. Germline V gene data show CDR1 as DFQATT and CDR2 as SNEGSKA (reference sequence). The V end lost 4 bases, the J end lost 0 bases, and 16 bases lay between the germline ends. CDR3 nucleotide sequence: TGCAGTGCTAAAGAAGGGGCGATGGGCTCCTACGAGCAGTACTTC. This sequence encodes CSAKEGAMGSYEQYF.

This clonotype was found many times. V gene TRBV25-1 combines with J gene TRBJ1-5; D not certain. CDR3 size: 12 residues. V gave up 9 bases and J gave up 1 base, with 7 bases separating them. The germline gives CDR1 MGHDK, CDR2 SYGVNS. This CDR3 reads CARLDSNQPQHF. For the CDR3, the DNA is TGTGCCAGATTAGACAGCAATCAGCCCCAGCATTTT.

This chain connects TRBV5-1 to TRBJ2-2; 12 bases are a match to TRBD2. The length of the CDR3 is 17 residues. Germline CDR1 reads SGHRS; CDR2 reads YFSETQ. Trimming took 3 bases from V and 3 from J; bases not matched to a gene: 6. The CDR3 protein is CASSWRLAGAHTGELFF. Written as DNA, the CDR3 is TGCGCCAGCAGCTGGCGACTAGCGGGAGCGCACACCGGGGAGCTGTTTTTT.

J is TRBJ2-7 and V is TRBV27; a possible D gene is TRBD2 (6 bases). The CDR3 totals 14 residues. Trimming cost V 5 bases and J 0 bases, with 11 bases left between them. Per germline, CDR1 MNHEY and CDR2 SMNVEV (reference sequence). This chain's CDR3 is CASSRRDGSYEQYF. The CDR3 bases are TGTGCCAGCAGTCGGAGGGACGGCTCCTACGAGCAGTACTTC.

This clonotype has at least ten counts. The rearrangement links TRBV9 to TRBJ2-1; 7 bases agree with TRBD1. This CDR3 is 16 amino acids long. Germline CDR1 and CDR2: SGDLS and YYNGEE. The V gene end was trimmed by 3 bases and the J gene end by 5 bases; junction bases not matched to a gene: 11. CDR3 residues: CASSDGMQGDNNEQFF. The CDR3 region has the DNA TGTGCCAGCAGCGATGGGATGCAGGGGGATAACAATGAGCAGTTCTTC.

This clonotype was detected ten times or more. The chain couples TRBV4-2 to TRBJ1-5, with D uncertain. V shed 0 bases and J shed 2 bases, with 5 bases lying between them. Germline loops: CDR1 LGHNA, CDR2 YNFKEQ. The CDR3 has 14 amino acids. The CDR3 here is CASSQDGGNQPQHF. In DNA, the CDR3 is TGTGCCAGCAGCCAAGATGGGGGCAATCAGCCCCAGCATTTT.

This chain links TRBV28 with TRBJ2-5; D may be TRBD2 (7 bases). Looked up from germline, CDR1 is MDHEN and CDR2 is SYDVKM. V lost 2 bases, J lost 4 bases, and 20 bases lay in between. The CDR3 sequence is 17 residues long. The CDR3 here is CASSLQIGWGGGETQYF. CDR3 bases: TGTGCCAGCAGTTTACAAATCGGGTGGGGAGGGGGAGAGACCCAGTACTTC. The complete variable domain, with remaining parts taken from reference TRBV28 and TRBJ2-5, reads DVKVTQSSRYLVKRTGEKVFLECVQDMDHENMFWYRQDPGLGLRLIYFSYDVKMKEKGDIPEGYSVSREKKERFSLILESASTNQTSMYLCASSLQIGWGGGETQYFGPGTRLLVL.

This clonotype has at least ten counts. The gene calls are TRBV5-1 and TRBJ1-1, with 9 bases that match TRBD1. CDR1 and CDR2 from the germline V gene are SGHRS and YFSETQ. V was clipped by 4 bases and J by 10 bases; unmatched bases: 5. The CDR3 sequence is 12 residues long. CDR3 sequence: CASSRGQGRAFF. CDR3 DNA sequence: TGCGCCAGCAGCAGGGGACAGGGTCGAGCTTTCTTT.

A few counts support this clonotype. The chain carries TRBV9 and TRBJ2-7; 12 bases map to TRBD2. Germline V gene data show CDR1 as SGDLS and CDR2 as YYNGEE. The J segment lost 1 base and the V segment lost 3 bases, leaving 2 bases of the junction unmatched. The CDR3 consists of 15 residues. The CDR3 is CASSAGTSGSYEQYF. CDR3 coding DNA: TGTGCCAGCAGCGCAGGGACTAGCGGGTCCTACGAGCAGTACTTC.

This clonotype was recorded many times. The chain recombines TRBV29-1 with TRBJ1-2, with TRBD1 identical over 7 bases. The CDR3 runs 11 residues. CDR1 and CDR2 from the germline V gene are SQVTM and ANQGSEA. After removal of 5 bases from V and 6 bases from J, the junction contained 3 bases not matched to a gene. CDR3 region: CSVTGADGYTF. DNA for the CDR3: TGCAGCGTTACAGGGGCCGATGGCTACACCTTC.

In this sample, this clonotype turned up many times. The CDR3 nucleotides read TGTGCCAGCAGCTTAGGGAGGGGGCCCAATGAGCAGTTCTTC. This encodes CASSLGRGPNEQFF. The chain links TRBV7-2 to TRBJ2-1, with D maybe TRBD1 (7 bases). Trimming took off 1 base at V and 6 bases at J, with 10 bases between the two ends. Germline V gene data show CDR1 as SGHTA and CDR2 as FQGNSA. The CDR3 has 14 amino acids.

This clonotype was observed a few times. The chain joins TRBV15 to TRBJ1-4, with D unresolved. With 1 base removed from V and 1 base from J, the gap between germline ends came to 10 bases. The germline V gene has CDR1 LNHNV and CDR2 YYDKDF (reference sequence). This CDR3 has 16 amino acids. CDR3 loop: CATSRAMGGTNEKLFF. CDR3 bases: TGTGCCACCAGCAGAGCTATGGGAGGAACTAATGAAAAACTGTTTTTT. Variable domain in full (rest from reference TRBV15 and TRBJ1-4): DAMVIQNPRYQVTQFGKPVTLSCSQTLNHNVMYWYQQKSSQAPKLLFHYYDKDFNNEADTPDNFQSRRPNTSFCFLDIRSPGLGDTAMYLCATSRAMGGTNEKLFFGSGTQLSVL.

The V and J genes are TRBV7-9 and TRBJ2-1; the D gene is possibly TRBD2 (5 bases). The CDR3 loop spans 14 amino acids. The germline gives CDR1 SEHNR, CDR2 FQNEAQ (reference sequence). V was pared by 7 bases and J by 0 bases, with 10 bases between. The CDR3 loop reads CASTPAGSYNEQFF. DNA of the CDR3: TGTGCCAGCACCCCGGCGGGCTCCTACAATGAGCAGTTCTTC.

The table lists this clonotype with a few counts. The J gene is TRBJ2-1, the V gene TRBV11-2, with 9 bases aligning to TRBD1. CDR3 length equals 18 residues. The germline V gene has CDR1 SGHAT and CDR2 FQNNGV. The V and J ends lost 3 bases and 8 bases, in that order; junction bases with no gene match: 17. Here the CDR3 reads CASSFRNRGRAGMDEQFF. CDR3 coding DNA: TGTGCCAGCAGCTTCCGTAACAGGGGGCGCGCCGGAATGGATGAGCAGTTCTTC.

This clonotype was seen repeatedly, ten times or more. The chain links TRBV7-9 to TRBJ1-5; D gene unclear. CDR1 and CDR2 (germline): SEHNR, FQNEAQ (reference sequence). The germline V and J ends were trimmed by 3 bases and 7 bases, with 7 bases remaining between them. The CDR3 has 12 residues. The CDR3 is CASSLDTQPQHF. CDR3 nucleotides: TGTGCCAGCAGCTTGGATACCCAGCCCCAGCATTTT.

This clonotype has a count of ten or more. The chain recombines TRBV6-1 with TRBJ1-2; the D is unclear. This CDR3 has 13 amino acids. Germline V lookup: CDR1 MNHNS, CDR2 SASEGT. The V end was cut by 1 base, the J end by 4 bases, with 7 bases between. CDR3 nucleotides: TGTGCCAGCAGTGAAGACGTCGGCTATGGCTACACCTTC. Its translation: CASSEDVGYGYTF.

This clonotype was seen only a few times. V and J are TRBV19 and TRBJ1-1; 7 nucleotides align to TRBD1. Germline CDR1 LNHDA, CDR2 SQIVND (reference sequence). V was clipped by 11 bases and J by 9 bases; unmatched bases: 21. This CDR3 is 15 amino acids long. The CDR3 bases are TGTGCCTCCCGGAGAGGGGGCGACCCCCTCGGGCAAGCTTTCTTT. It specifies CASRRGGDPLGQAFF.

This clonotype was seen at least ten times. The V and J genes are TRBV5-5 and TRBJ2-3, with TRBD1 matching 9 bases. CDR1 is SGHKS, CDR2 YYEKEE, per germline (reference sequence). V dropped 4 bases and J dropped 8; count of bases not matched to a gene: 8. This CDR3 is built from 14 residues. The CDR3 nucleotides are TGTGCCAGCAGCGGACAGGGGACGCTGGGTACGCAGTATTTT. It specifies CASSGQGTLGTQYF.

The chain is built from TRBV5-1 and TRBJ2-2; 8 bases line up with TRBD2. CDR1 is SGHRS, CDR2 YFSETQ, per germline. The CDR3 extends over 15 amino acids. The junction had 4 bases not matched to a gene; V was cut back by 2 bases and J by 4 bases. The CDR3 bases are TGCGCCAGCAGCTTTGCGGGAGGCTTCACCGGGGAGCTGTTTTTT. Protein product: CASSFAGGFTGELFF.

This clonotype has more than one count but fewer than ten. The rearrangement uses TRBV5-1 and TRBJ2-1, with no clear D. The germline CDR1 and CDR2 sequences are SGHRS and YFSETQ. V gave up 1 base and J gave up 6 bases, with 11 bases separating them. The CDR3 contains 14 residues. CDR3 region: CASSLTTLGNEQFF. In nucleotides, the CDR3 is TGCGCCAGCAGCTTGACAACCCTGGGCAATGAGCAGTTCTTC. The variable domain in full, with the rest retrieved from reference TRBV5-1 and TRBJ2-1, is KAGVTQTPRYLIKTRGQQVTLSCSPISGHRSVSWYQQTPGQGLQFLFEYFSETQRNKGNFPGRFSGRQFSNSRSEMNVSTLELGDSALYLCASSLTTLGNEQFFGPGTRLTVL.

This clonotype appeared many times. The genes are TRBV6-1 and TRBJ2-2; the D gene could be TRBD1 or TRBD2 (6 bases each). V was cut by 2 bases and J by 6 bases, with 16 bases left in between. The CDR3 is made up of 16 amino acids. Germline CDR1 and CDR2: MNHNS and SASEGT. The CDR3 DNA is TGTGCCAGCAGTGAAAGTATCACAGGGAGGTCCGGGGAGCTGTTTTTT. It encodes CASSESITGRSGELFF.

The table lists this clonotype with many counts. The gene calls are TRBV7-2 and TRBJ2-1, with 9 bases lining up with TRBD2. Germline V gene data show CDR1 as SGHTA and CDR2 as FQGNSA. J gave up 0 bases and V 4 bases, and 1 base lay outside the gene matches. The CDR3 is 15 residues long. DNA for the CDR3: TGTGCCAGCAGCTCGGGACTAGCCTCCTACAATGAGCAGTTCTTC. It translates to CASSSGLASYNEQFF.

The chain is built from TRBV20-1 and TRBJ1-2; perhaps TRBD1 as D (6 bases). The CDR3 spans 14 residues. CDR1 and CDR2 from the germline V gene are DFQATT and SNEGSKA (reference sequence). V lost 0 bases to trimming and J lost 6 bases, with 14 bases between them. The CDR3 coding sequence is TGCAGTGCTAGAGATAACAGGGAGTGGGATGGCTACACCTTC. Translation gives CSARDNREWDGYTF.

In its sample, this clonotype was seen many times. The rearrangement joins TRBV4-3 to TRBJ1-4, with TRBD1 as a possible D gene (6 bases). CDR1 is LGHNA and CDR2 is YSLEER in the germline V gene. The CDR3 runs to 18 residues. Between the trimmed V and J ends, which lost 0 bases and 0 bases, there was a span of 14 bases. The CDR3 sequence is CASSQDRGGRATNEKLFF. CDR3 nucleotides: TGCGCCAGCAGCCAAGACAGGGGAGGCAGGGCAACTAATGAAAAACTGTTTTTT.

This clonotype was detected many times. This sequence joins TRBV5-1 and TRBJ2-2, with D possibly being TRBD1 (6 bases). The CDR3 totals 17 residues. Looked up from germline, CDR1 is SGHRS and CDR2 is YFSETQ. Trimming removed 0 bases from V and 4 bases from J, with 16 bases in between. CDR3 residues: CASSLAGDRLSTGELFF. The CDR3 DNA reads as TGCGCCAGCAGCTTGGCCGGAGACAGGTTAAGCACCGGGGAGCTGTTTTTT.

At least ten counts were recorded for this clonotype. V gene TRBV5-4 combines with J gene TRBJ2-3; TRBD2 matches at 13 bases. V shed 1 base, J shed 6 bases, and the junction held 5 bases outside the gene matches. The CDR3 totals 16 residues. Germline CDR1 reads SGHNT; CDR2 reads YYREEE (reference sequence). CDR3 sequence reads: CASSLRTSGSLDTQYF. CDR3 nucleotides: TGTGCCAGCAGCTTGAGGACTAGCGGGAGTCTTGATACGCAGTATTTT.